Listed below are T cell receptor beta chains from one sample, sequenced in a study of vaccination effects on CD4 cells after COVID-19. The data were produced by immunoSEQ multiplex PCR, yet TCRdb's version contains in-frame clones alone and is incomplete. The data show under 80,000 clones, 70% to 75% seen once. The antigens of these receptors remain unknown. The starting material was CD4+ T cells from PBMCs cultured with HCoV-229E spike peptides, obtained before COVID-19 vaccination. These receptors were taken from a human donor who received a COVID-19 vaccine. CDR3s include the opening cysteine and the closing phenylalanine or tryptophan. The D gene is left open where the match is weak. Clone size is shown for a subset of rows, as once, few, many or a class of expanded clone.

few	.	TRBV5-1	TRBJ2-2	TGCGCCAGCAGCATTACAGGGGGGGCCGGGGAGCTGTTTTTT	CASSITGGAGELFF
few	.	TRBV6-4	TRBJ1-2	TGTGCCAGCAGTGACACTCCCCAGGCCCTGGGGGGCTACACCTTC	CASSDTPQALGGYTF
.	.	TRBV7-3	TRBJ2-3	TGTGCCAGCAGCTTGTCAGACCCCACAGATACGCAGTATTTT	CASSLSDPTDTQYF
.	.	TRBV19	TRBJ1-3	TGTGCCAGTAGTCTACGGACCTCTGGAAACACCATATATTTT	CASSLRTSGNTIYF
.	.	TRBV25-1	TRBJ2-1	TGTGCCAGCAGTGACCCAGAGTCCTACAATGAGCAGTTCTTC	CASSDPESYNEQFF
.	.	TRBV5-1	TRBJ2-5	TGCGCCAGCAGCTTAAGGGACGGATACCAAGAGACCCAGTACTTC	CASSLRDGYQETQYF
.	TRBD2	TRBV7-2	TRBJ2-1	TGTGCCAGCAGCTTAGCCGCGAGCGGGGGGGTTTACAATGAGCAGTTCTTC	CASSLAASGGVYNEQFF
.	TRBD1	TRBV19	TRBJ1-5	TGTGCCTCTGGACAGGGGTATAGCAATCAGCCCCAGCATTTT	CASGQGYSNQPQHF
few	.	TRBV2	TRBJ2-3	TGTGCCAGCAGTTATACAGATACGCAGTATTTT	CASSYTDTQYF
.	.	TRBV7-3	TRBJ1-4	TGTGCCAGCAGCGGGGACGGGTCAACTAATGAAAAACTGTTTTTT	CASSGDGSTNEKLFF
.	.	TRBV5-5	TRBJ1-1	TGTGCCAGCAGCTTGGAGGGCAATGAAGCTTTCTTT	CASSLEGNEAFF
.	.	TRBV28	TRBJ1-2	TGTGCCAGCAGTTTGTGGGGGGCGCGTGGCTACACCTTC	CASSLWGARGYTF
few	.	TRBV2	TRBJ2-5	TGTGCCAGCAGTGAATCTCTTGCGGCCATGGGGCAAGAGACCCAGTACTTC	CASSESLAAMGQETQYF
.	.	TRBV25-1	TRBJ1-1	TGTGCCAGCAGTGAGGCCGGCTTGAACACTGAAGCTTTCTTT	CASSEAGLNTEAFF
.	TRBD1	TRBV6-5	TRBJ2-5	TGTGCCAGCAGCCCGGGACAGCTAGAGACCCAGTACTTC	CASSPGQLETQYF
.	.	TRBV12-3/TRBV12-4	TRBJ1-1	TGTGCCAGCTACCTAAACAGGGATGCTTTCTTT	CASYLNRDAFF